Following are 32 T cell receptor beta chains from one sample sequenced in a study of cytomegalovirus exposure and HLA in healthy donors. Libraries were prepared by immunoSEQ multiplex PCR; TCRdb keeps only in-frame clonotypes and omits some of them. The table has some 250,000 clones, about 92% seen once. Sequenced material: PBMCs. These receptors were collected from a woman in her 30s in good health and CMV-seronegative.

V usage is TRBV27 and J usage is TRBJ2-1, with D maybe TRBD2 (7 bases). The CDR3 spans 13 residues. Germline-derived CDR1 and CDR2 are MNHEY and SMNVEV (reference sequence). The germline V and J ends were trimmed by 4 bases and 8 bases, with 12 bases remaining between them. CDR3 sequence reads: CASSWGGQDEQFF. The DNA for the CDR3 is TGTGCCAGCAGTTGGGGGGGGCAGGATGAGCAGTTCTTC.

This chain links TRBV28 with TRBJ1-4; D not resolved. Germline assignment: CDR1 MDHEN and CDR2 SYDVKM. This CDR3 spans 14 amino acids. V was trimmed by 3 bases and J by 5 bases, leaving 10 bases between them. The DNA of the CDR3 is TGTGCCAGCAGTTTTGGCAGCATAAATGAAAAACTGTTTTTT. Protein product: CASSFGSINEKLFF. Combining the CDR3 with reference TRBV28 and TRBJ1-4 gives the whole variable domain DVKVTQSSRYLVKRTGEKVFLECVQDMDHENMFWYRQDPGLGLRLIYFSYDVKMKEKGDIPEGYSVSREKKERFSLILESASTNQTSMYLCASSFGSINEKLFFGSGTQLSVL.

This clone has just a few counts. This CDR3 reads CSADNYEQYF. The CDR3, as DNA: TGCAGTGCTGACAACTACGAGCAGTACTTC. The V gene is TRBV20-1, the J gene TRBJ2-7; D remains unclear. Germline-derived CDR1 and CDR2 are DFQATT and SNEGSKA (reference sequence). Trimming stripped 5 bases from V and 3 bases from J, with 5 bases between. The CDR3 loop spans 10 amino acids.

This chain's CDR3 is CASSFGQPNNEQFF. The CDR3 DNA is TGTGCCAGCAGTTTCGGACAGCCCAACAATGAGCAGTTCTTC. The V call is TRBV6-5, the J call TRBJ2-1; D might be TRBD1 (6 bases). CDR3 length equals 14 residues. Germline V CDR1 and CDR2: MNHEY, SVGAGI. V was pared by 4 bases and J by 5 bases, with 12 bases between.

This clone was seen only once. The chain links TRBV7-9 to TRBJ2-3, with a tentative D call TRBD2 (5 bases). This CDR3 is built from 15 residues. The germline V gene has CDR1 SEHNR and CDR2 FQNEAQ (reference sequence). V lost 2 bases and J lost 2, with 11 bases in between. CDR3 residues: CASSLRGLVTDTQYF. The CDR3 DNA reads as TGTGCCAGCAGCTTACGAGGGCTTGTCACAGATACGCAGTATTTT. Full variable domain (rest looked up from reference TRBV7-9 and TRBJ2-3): DTGVSQNPRHKITKRGQNVTFRCDPISEHNRLYWYRQTLGQGPEFLTYFQNEAQLEKSRLLSDRFSAERPKGSFSTLEIQRTEQGDSAMYLCASSLRGLVTDTQYFGPGTRLTVL.

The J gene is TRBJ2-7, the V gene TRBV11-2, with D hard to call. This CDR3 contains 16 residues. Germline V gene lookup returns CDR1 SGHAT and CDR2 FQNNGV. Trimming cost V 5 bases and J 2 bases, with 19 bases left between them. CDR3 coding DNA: TGTGCCAGCAGCCCCATATCCAGGCATAGTACCTACGAGCAGTACTTC. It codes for CASSPISRHSTYEQYF. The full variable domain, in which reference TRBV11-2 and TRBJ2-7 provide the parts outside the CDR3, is EAGVAQSPRYKIIEKRQSVAFWCNPISGHATLYWYQQILGQGPKLLIQFQNNGVVDDSQLPKDRFSAERLKGVDSTLKIQPAKLEDSAVYLCASSPISRHSTYEQYFGPGTRLTVT.

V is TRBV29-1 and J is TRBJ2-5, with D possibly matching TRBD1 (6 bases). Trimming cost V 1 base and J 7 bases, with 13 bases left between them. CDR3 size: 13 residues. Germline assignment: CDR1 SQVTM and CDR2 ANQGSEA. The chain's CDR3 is CSVEGTVFGTQYF. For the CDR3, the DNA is TGCAGCGTTGAAGGGACAGTTTTCGGGACCCAGTACTTC.

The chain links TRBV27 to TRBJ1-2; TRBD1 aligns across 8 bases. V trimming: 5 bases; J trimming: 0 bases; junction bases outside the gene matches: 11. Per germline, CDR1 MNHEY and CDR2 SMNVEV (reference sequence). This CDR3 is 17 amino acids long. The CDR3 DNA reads TGTGCCAGCAGTCCCAGCCCCGACAGGGGACCTAACTATGGCTACACCTTC. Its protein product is CASSPSPDRGPNYGYTF.

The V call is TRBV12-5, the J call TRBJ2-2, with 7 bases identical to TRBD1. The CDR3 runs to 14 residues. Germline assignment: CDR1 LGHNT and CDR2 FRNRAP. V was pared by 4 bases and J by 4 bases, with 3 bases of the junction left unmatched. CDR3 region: CASGSQGVTGELFF. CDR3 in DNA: TGTGCTAGTGGTTCTCAGGGGGTCACCGGGGAGCTGTTTTTT.

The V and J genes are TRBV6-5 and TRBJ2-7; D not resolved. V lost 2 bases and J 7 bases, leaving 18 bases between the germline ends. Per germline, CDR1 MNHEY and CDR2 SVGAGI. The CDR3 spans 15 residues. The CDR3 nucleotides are TGTGCCAGCAGTTACGATGGATCTAACACCGGGGAGCAGTACTTC. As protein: CASSYDGSNTGEQYF.

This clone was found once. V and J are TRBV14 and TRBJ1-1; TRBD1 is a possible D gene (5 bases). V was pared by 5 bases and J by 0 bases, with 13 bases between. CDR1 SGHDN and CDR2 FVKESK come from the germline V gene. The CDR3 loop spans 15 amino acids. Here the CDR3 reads CASSRVGGMNTEAFF. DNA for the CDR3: TGTGCCAGCAGCAGGGTTGGGGGAATGAACACTGAAGCTTTCTTT.

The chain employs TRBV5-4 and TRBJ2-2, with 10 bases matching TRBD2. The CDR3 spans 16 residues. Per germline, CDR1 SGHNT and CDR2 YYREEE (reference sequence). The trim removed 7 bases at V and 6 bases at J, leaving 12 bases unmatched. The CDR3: CASATWTSGVAGELFF. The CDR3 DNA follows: TGTGCCAGCGCCACTTGGACTAGCGGAGTAGCCGGGGAGCTGTTTTTT.

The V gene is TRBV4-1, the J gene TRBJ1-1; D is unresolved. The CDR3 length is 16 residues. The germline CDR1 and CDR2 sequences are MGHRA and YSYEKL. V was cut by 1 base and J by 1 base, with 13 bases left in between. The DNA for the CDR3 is TGCGCCAGCAGCCAAGGAGAGACCGACGGGAACACTGAAGCTTTCTTT. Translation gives CASSQGETDGNTEAFF.

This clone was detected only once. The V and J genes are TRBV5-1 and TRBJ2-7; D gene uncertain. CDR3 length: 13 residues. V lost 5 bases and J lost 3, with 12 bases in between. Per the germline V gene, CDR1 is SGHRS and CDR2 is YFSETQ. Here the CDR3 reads CASSNEKYYEQYF. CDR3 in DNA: TGCGCCAGCAGTAATGAGAAATACTACGAGCAGTACTTC.

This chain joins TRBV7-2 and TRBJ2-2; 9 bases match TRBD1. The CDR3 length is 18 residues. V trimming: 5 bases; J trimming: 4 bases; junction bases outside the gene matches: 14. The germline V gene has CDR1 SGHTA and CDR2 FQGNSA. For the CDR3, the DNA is TGTGCCAGCAGCGACAGACAGGGGGTAATGATCCGCACCGGGGAGCTGTTTTTT. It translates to CASSDRQGVMIRTGELFF. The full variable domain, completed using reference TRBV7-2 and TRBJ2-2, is GAGVSQSPSNKVTEKGKDVELRCDPISGHTALYWYRQSLGQGLEFLIYFQGNSAPDKSGLPSDRFSAERTGGSVSTLTIQRTQQEDSAVYLCASSDRQGVMIRTGELFFGEGSRLTVL.

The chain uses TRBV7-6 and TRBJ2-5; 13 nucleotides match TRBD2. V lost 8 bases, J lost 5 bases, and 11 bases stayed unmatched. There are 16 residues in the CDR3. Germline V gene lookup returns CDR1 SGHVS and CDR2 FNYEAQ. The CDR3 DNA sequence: TGTGCCAGCCGACTAGCGGGAGGAGGGGGCTGGGAGACCCAGTACTTC. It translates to CASRLAGGGGWETQYF.

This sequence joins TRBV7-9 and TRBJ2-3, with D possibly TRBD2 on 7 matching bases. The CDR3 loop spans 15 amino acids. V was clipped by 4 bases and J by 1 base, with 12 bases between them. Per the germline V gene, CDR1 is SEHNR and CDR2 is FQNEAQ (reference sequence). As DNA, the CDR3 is TGTGCCAGCAGCTCCAGGGAGGGGGGCACAGATACGCAGTATTTT. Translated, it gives CASSSREGGTDTQYF.

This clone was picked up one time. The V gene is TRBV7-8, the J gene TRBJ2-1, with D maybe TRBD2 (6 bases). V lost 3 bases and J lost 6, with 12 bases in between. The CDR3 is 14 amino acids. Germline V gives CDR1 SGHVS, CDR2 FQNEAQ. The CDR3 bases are TGTGCCAGCAGCTTTCGGGGGTCAAGCAATGAGCAGTTCTTC. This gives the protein CASSFRGSSNEQFF.

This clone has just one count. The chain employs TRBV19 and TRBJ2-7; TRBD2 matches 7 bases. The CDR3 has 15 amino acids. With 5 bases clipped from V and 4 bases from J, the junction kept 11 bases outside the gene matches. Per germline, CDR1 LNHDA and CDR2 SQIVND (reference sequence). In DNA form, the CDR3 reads TGTGCCAGTAGTCCCGTGGCGGGAGTGGCGTACGAGCAGTACTTC. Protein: CASSPVAGVAYEQYF.

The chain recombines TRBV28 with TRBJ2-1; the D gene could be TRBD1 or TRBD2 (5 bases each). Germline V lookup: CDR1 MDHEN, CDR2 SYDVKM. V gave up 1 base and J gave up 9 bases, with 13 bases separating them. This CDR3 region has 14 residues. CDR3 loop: CASSLSGARSEQFF. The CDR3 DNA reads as TGTGCCAGCAGTTTATCCGGGGCTAGATCTGAGCAGTTCTTC.

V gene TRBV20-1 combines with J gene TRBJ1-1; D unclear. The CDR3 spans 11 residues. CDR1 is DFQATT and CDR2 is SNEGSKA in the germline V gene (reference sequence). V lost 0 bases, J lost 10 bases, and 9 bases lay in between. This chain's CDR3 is CSARDSRGAFF. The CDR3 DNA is TGCAGTGCTAGAGATAGCCGGGGAGCTTTCTTT.

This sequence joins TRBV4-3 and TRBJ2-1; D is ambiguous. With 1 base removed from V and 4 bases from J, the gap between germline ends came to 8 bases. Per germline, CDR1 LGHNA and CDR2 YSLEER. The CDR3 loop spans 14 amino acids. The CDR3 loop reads CASSQGSRYNEQFF. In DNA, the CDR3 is TGCGCCAGCAGCCAAGGTAGCAGGTACAATGAGCAGTTCTTC.

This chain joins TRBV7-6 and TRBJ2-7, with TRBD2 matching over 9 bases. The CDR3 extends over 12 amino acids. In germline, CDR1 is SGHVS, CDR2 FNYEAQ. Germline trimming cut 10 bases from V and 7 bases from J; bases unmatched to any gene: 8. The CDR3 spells CATDSGSGEQYF. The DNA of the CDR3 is TGTGCCACCGATAGCGGGAGCGGGGAGCAGTACTTC.

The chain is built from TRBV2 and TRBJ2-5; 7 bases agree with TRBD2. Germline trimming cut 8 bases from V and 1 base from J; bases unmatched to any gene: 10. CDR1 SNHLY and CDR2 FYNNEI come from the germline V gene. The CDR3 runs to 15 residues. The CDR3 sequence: CASFRRAGSQETQYF. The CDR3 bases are TGTGCCAGCTTTCGTCGAGCGGGATCCCAAGAGACCCAGTACTTC.

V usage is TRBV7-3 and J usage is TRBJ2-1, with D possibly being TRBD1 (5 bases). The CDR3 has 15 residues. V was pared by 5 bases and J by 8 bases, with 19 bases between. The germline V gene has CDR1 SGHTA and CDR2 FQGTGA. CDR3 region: CASSPTGASGHEQFF. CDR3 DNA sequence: TGTGCCAGCAGCCCCACAGGCGCATCTGGCCATGAGCAGTTCTTC.

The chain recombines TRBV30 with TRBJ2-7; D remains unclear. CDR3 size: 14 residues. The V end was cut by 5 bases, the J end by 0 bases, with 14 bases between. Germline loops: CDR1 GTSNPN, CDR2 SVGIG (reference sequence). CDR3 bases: TGTGCCTGGGCTTTTCCGGCTTTCTCCTACGAGCAGTACTTC. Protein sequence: CAWAFPAFSYEQYF.

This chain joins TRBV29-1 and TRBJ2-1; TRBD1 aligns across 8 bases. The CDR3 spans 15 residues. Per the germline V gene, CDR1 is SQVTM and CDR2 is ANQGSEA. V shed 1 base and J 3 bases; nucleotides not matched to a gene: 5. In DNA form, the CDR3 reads TGCAGCGTTGAAGGCCCGGGACAGGACTACAATGAGCAGTTCTTC. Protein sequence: CSVEGPGQDYNEQFF.

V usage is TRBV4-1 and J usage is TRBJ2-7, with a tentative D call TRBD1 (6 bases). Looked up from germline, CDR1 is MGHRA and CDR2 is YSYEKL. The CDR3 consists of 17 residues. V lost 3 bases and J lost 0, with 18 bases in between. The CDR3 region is CASSQNLQGSISYEQYF. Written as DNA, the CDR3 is TGCGCCAGCAGCCAGAATCTACAGGGTAGTATCTCCTACGAGCAGTACTTC.

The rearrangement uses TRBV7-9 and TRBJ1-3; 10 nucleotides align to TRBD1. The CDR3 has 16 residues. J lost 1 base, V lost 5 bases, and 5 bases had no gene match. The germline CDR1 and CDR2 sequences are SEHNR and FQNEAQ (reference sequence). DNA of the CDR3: TGTGCCAGCAGCGTCGGACAGGGGGTTTCTGGAAACACCATATATTTT. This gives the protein CASSVGQGVSGNTIYF.

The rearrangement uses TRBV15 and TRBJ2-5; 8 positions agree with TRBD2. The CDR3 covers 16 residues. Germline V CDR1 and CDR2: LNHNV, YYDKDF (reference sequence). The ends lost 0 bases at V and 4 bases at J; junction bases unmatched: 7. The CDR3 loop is CATSRDISGSGETQYF. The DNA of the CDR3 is TGTGCCACCAGCAGAGATATCAGCGGGAGTGGAGAGACCCAGTACTTC.

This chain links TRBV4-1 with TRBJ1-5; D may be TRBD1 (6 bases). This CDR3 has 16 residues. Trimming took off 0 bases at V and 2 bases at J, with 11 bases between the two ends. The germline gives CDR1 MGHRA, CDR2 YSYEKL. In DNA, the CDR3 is TGCGCCAGCAGCCAAGATCCGGGGGCAGGCAATCAGCCCCAGCATTTT. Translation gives CASSQDPGAGNQPQHF.

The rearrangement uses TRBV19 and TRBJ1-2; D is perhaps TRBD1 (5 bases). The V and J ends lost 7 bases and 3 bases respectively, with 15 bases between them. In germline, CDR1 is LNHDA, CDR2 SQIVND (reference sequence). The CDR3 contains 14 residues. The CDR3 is CASNHIGGDYGYTF. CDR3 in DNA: TGTGCCAGTAATCACATAGGAGGGGACTATGGCTACACCTTC. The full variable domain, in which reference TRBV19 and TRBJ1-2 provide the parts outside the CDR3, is DGGITQSPKYLFRKEGQNVTLSCEQNLNHDAMYWYRQDPGQGLRLIYYSQIVNDFQKGDIAEGYSVSREKKESFPLTVTSAQKNPTAFYLCASNHIGGDYGYTFGSGTRLTVV.